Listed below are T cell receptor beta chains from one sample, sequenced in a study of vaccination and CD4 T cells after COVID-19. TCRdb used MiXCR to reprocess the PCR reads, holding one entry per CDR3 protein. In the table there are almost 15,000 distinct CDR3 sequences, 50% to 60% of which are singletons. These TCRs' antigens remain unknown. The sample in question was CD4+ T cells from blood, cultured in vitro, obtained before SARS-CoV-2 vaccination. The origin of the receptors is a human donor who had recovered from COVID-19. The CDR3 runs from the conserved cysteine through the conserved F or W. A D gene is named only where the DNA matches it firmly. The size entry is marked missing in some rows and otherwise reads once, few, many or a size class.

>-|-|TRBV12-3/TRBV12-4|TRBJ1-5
CASSYGGAGANQPQHF
TGTGCCAGCAGTTACGGGGGCGCTGGGGCCAATCAGCCCCAGCATTTT
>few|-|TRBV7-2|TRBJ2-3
CASSLGSPMGGQQYF
TGTGCCAGCAGCTTAGGTAGCCCGATGGGGGGCCAGCAGTATTTT
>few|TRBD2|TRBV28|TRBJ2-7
CASSPLVLAGGEQYF
TGTGCCAGCAGCCCCCTGGTGCTAGCGGGGGGCGAGCAGTACTTC
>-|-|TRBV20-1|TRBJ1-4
CSGLQPPGEKLFF
TGCAGTGGCTTACAGCCACCGGGGGAAAAACTGTTTTTT
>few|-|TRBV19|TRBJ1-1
CASSISGSRPTEAFF
TGTGCCAGTAGTATCTCCGGGTCCCGCCCCACTGAAGCTTTCTTT
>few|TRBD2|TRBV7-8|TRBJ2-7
CASSLGGRSFYEQYF
TGTGCCAGCAGCTTAGGCGGGAGGTCGTTCTACGAGCAGTACTTC
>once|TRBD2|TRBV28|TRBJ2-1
CASSPPGGGFPEQFF
TGTGCCAGCAGCCCTCCGGGGGGAGGGTTCCCTGAGCAGTTCTTC
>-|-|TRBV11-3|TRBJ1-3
CASSYGGPGNTIYF
TGTGCCAGCAGCTACGGAGGGCCTGGAAACACCATATATTTT
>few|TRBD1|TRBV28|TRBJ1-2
CASSLSQDRGDGYTF
TGTGCCAGCAGTTTAAGTCAGGACAGGGGGGATGGCTACACCTTC
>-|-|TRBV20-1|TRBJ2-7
CSASSTGGYEQYF
TGCAGTGCTAGTAGCACAGGAGGCTACGAGCAGTACTTC
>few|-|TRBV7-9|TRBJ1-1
CASSPRTGMGEAFF
TGTGCCAGCAGCCCTCGGACTGGGATGGGTGAAGCTTTCTTT
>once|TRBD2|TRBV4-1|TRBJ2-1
CASSNGLAGAISYNEQFF
TGCGCCAGCAGCAACGGACTAGCGGGAGCTATCTCCTACAATGAGCAGTTCTTC
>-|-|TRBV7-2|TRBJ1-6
CASSPTGNSPLHF
TGTGCCAGCAGCCCTACAGGGAATTCACCCCTCCACTTT
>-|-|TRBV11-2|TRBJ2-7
CASSLELKGSEQYF
TGTGCCAGCAGCTTAGAACTTAAAGGGAGCGAGCAGTACTTC
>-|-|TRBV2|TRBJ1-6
CASRETGTPYSPLHF
TGTGCCAGCAGGGAAACCGGGACACCTTATTCACCCCTCCACTTT
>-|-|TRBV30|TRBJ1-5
CAWSTDSNQPQHF
TGTGCCTGGAGTACCGATAGCAATCAGCCCCAGCATTTT